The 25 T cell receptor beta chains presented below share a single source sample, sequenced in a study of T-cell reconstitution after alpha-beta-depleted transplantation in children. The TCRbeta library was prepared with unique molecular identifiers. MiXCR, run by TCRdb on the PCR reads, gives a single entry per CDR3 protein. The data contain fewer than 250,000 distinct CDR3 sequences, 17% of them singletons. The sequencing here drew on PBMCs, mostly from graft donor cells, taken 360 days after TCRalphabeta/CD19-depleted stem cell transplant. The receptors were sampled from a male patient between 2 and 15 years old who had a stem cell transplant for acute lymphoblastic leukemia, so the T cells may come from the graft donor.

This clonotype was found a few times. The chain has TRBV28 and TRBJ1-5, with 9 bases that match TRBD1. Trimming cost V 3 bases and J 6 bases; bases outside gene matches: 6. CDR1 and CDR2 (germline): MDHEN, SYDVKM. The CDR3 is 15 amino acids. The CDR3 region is CASSFPGTGFQPQHF. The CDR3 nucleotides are TGTGCCAGCAGTTTTCCAGGGACAGGGTTTCAGCCCCAGCATTTT.

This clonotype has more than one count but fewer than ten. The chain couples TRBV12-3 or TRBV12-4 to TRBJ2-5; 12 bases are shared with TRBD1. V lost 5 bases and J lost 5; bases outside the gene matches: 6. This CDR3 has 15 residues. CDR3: CASSLGDRGHETQYF. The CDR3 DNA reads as TGTGCCAGCAGTCTCGGGGACAGGGGGCATGAGACCCAGTACTTC.

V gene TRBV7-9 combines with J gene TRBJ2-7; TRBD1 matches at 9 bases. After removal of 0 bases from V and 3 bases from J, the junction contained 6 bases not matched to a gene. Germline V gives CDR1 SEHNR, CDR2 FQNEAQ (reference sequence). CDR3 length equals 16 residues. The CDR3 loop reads CASSLARGQGLYEQYF. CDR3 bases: TGTGCCAGCAGCTTAGCGCGGGGACAGGGTCTCTACGAGCAGTACTTC.

The CDR3 region is CSASRGGDYGYTF. The CDR3, as DNA: TGCAGTGCTAGTAGGGGCGGGGACTATGGCTACACCTTC. V gene TRBV20-1 combines with J gene TRBJ1-2, with a tentative D call TRBD1 (5 bases). V was cut by 3 bases and J by 3 bases, with 11 bases left in between. The CDR3 has 13 residues. Germline V gives CDR1 DFQATT, CDR2 SNEGSKA (reference sequence).

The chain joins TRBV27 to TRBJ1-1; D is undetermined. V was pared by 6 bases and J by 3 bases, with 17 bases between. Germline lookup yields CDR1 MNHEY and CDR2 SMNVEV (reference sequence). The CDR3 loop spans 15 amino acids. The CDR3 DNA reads TGTGCCAGCAGGTCGGTAGGGCCGGTAGACACTGAAGCTTTCTTT. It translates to CASRSVGPVDTEAFF.

In DNA, the CDR3 is TGTGCCAGCAGTTTAGCGCGAGGGAGCTATGGCTACACCTTC. This translates into CASSLARGSYGYTF. V and J are TRBV12-3 or TRBV12-4 and TRBJ1-2, with unresolved D. The CDR3 is 14 residues long. Trimming shortened V by 0 bases and J by 4 bases, and 9 bases separated the two germline ends.

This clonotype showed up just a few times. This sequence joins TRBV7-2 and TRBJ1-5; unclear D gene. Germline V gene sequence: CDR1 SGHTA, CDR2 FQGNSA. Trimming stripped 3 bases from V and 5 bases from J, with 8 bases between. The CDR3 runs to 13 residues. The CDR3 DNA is TGTGCCAGCAGCTTGCATACCGATCAGCCCCAGCATTTT. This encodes CASSLHTDQPQHF.

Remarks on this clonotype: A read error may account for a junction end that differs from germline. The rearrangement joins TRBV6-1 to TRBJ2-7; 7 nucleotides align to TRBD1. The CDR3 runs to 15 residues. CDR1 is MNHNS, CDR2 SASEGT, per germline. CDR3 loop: CASSKAQGTTYEQYF. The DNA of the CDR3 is TGTGCCAGCAGTAAAGCACAGGGGACCACCTACGAGCAGTACTTC.

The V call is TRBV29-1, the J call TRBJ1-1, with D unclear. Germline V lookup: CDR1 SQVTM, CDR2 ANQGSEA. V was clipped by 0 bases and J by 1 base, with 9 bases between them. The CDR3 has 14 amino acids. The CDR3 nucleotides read TGCAGCGTTGAAGAAATCTACGGGAACACTGAAGCTTTCTTT. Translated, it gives CSVEEIYGNTEAFF.

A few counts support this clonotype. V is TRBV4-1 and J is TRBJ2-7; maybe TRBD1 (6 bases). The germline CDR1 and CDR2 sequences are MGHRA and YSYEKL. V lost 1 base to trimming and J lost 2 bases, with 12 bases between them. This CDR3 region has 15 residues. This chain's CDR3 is CASSQAQGSPYEQYF. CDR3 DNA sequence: TGCGCCAGCAGCCAAGCTCAGGGGTCACCCTACGAGCAGTACTTC.

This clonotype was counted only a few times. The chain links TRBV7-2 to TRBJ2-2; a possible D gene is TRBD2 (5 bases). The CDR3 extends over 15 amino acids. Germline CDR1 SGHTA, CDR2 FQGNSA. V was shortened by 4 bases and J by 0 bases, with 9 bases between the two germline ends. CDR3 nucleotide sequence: TGTGCCAGCAGCTCCCGGGAAACGAACACCGGGGAGCTGTTTTTT. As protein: CASSSRETNTGELFF.

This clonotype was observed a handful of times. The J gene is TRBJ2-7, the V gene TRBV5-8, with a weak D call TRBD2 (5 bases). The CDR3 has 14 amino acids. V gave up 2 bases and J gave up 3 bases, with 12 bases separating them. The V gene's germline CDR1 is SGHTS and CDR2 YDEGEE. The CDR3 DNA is TGTGCCAGCAGCTTTCGAGGGAGCATCTACGAGCAGTACTTC. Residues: CASSFRGSIYEQYF.

The DNA for the CDR3 is TGCAGTGCTAGAGCTGCGGGGGGGCCTCGGAATGAGCAGTTCTTC. It translates to CSARAAGGPRNEQFF. This rearrangement joins TRBV20-1 to TRBJ2-1; 9 bases agree with TRBD2. Germline CDR1 is DFQATT and CDR2 is SNEGSKA (reference sequence). The J segment lost 7 bases and the V segment lost 1 base, leaving 8 bases of the junction unmatched. The CDR3 is made up of 15 amino acids.

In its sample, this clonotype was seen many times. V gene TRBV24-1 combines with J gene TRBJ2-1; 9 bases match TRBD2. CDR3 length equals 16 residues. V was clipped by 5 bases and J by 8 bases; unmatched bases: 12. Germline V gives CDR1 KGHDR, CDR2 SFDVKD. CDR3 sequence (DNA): TGTGCCACCAGTGGGTTGCGGGGGGGCATAATTGATGAGCAGTTCTTC. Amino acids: CATSGLRGGIIDEQFF.

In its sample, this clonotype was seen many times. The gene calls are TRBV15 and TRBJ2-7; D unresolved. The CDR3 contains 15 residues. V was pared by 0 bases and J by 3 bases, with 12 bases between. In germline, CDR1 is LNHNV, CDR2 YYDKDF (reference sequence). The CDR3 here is CATSRDRQDDYEQYF. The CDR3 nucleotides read TGTGCCACCAGCAGAGATAGGCAGGACGACTACGAGCAGTACTTC.

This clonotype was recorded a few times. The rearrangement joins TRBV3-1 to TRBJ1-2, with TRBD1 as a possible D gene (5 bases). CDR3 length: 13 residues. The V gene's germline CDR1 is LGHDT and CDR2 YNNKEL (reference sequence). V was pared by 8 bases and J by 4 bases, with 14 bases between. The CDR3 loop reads CASGKEGIYGYTF. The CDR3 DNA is TGTGCCAGCGGGAAAGAGGGGATCTATGGCTACACCTTC. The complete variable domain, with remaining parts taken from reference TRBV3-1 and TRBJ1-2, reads DTAVSQTPKYLVTQMGNDKSIKCEQNLGHDTMYWYKQDSKKFLKIMFSYNNKELIINETVPNRFSPKSPDKAHLNLHINSLELGDSAVYFCASGKEGIYGYTFGSGTRLTVV.

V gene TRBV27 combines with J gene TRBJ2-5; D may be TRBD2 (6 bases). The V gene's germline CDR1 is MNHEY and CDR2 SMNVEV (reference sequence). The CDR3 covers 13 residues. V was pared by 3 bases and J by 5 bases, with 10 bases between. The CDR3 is CASSFERAETQYF. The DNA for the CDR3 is TGTGCCAGCAGTTTTGAGCGGGCGGAGACCCAGTACTTC.

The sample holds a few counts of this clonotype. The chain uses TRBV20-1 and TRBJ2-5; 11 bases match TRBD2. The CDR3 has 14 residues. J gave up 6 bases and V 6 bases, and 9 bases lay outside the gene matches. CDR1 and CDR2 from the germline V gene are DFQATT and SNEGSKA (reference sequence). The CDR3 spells CSAVAGGALKTQYF. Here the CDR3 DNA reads TGCAGTGCAGTAGCGGGAGGGGCTTTAAAGACCCAGTACTTC.

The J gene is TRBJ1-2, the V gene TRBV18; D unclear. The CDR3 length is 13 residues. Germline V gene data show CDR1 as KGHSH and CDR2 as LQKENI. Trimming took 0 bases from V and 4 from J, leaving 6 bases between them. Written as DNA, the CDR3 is TGTGCCAGCTCACCACCCAGTACCTATGGCTACACCTTC. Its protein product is CASSPPSTYGYTF. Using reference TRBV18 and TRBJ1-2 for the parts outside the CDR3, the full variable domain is NAGVMQNPRHLVRRRGQEARLRCSPMKGHSHVYWYRQLPEEGLKFMVYLQKENIIDESGMPKERFSAEFPKEGPSILRIQQVVRGDSAAYFCASSPPSTYGYTFGSGTRLTVV.

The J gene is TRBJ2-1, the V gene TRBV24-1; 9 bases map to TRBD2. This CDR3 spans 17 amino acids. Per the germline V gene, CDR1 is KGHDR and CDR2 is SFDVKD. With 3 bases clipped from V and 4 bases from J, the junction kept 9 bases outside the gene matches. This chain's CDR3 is CATSDLDSGGDYNEQFF. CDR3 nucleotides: TGTGCCACCAGTGATCTGGATAGCGGGGGTGATTACAATGAGCAGTTCTTC.

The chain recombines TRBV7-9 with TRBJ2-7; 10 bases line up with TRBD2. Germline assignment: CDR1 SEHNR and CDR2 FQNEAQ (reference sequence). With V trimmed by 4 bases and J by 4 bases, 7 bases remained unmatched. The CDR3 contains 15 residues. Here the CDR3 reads CASSYTSGAGYEQYF. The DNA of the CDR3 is TGTGCCAGCAGCTATACTAGCGGGGCAGGGTACGAGCAGTACTTC.

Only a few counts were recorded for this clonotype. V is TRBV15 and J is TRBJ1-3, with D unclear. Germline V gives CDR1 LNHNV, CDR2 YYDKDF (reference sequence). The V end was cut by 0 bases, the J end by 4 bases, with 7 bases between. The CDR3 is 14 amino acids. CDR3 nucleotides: TGTGCCACCAGCAGAGATAGAGGGGGAAACACCATATATTTT. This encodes CATSRDRGGNTIYF.

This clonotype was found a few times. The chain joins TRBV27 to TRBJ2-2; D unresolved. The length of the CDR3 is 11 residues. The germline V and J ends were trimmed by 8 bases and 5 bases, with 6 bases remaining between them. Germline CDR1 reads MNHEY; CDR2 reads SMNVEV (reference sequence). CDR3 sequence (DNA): TGTGCCAGCGCTACAACCGGGGAGCTGTTTTTT. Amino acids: CASATTGELFF.

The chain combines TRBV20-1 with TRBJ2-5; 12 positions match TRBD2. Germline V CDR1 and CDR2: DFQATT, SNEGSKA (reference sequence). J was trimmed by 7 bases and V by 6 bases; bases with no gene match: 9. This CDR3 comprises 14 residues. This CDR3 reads CSATGLAGIGTQYF. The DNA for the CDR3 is TGCAGTGCCACCGGACTAGCGGGAATCGGGACCCAGTACTTC.

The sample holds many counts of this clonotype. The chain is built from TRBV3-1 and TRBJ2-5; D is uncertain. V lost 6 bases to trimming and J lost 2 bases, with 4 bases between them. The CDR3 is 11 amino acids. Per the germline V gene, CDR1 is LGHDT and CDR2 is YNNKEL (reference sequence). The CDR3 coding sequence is TGTGCCAGCAGAAATCAAGAGACCCAGTACTTC. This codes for CASRNQETQYF.